This T cell receptor (beta chain) originates from a study of shared clonotypes between healthy human individuals. This clone was seen a single time. V dropped 3 bases and J dropped 4 bases, with 9 bases sitting between them. CDR1 is SEHNR, CDR2 FQNEAQ, per germline (reference sequence). The length of the CDR3 is 13 residues. Repertoires were generated with immunoSEQ multiplex PCR, while TCRdb's copy carries only in-frame clones and drops some. The sample holds some 2,400,000 clones, about 94% seen once. The sequence came from a man aged 18 to 35 in good health. Sequencing was carried out using naive CD4+ T cells sorted from blood. Subset specified: CD45RA+ positively selected. The V call is TRBV7-9, the J call TRBJ1-1; D gene uncertain. Written as DNA, the CDR3 is TGTGCCAGCAGCTTCGAGGAAGGCACTGAAGCTTTCTTT. Its protein product is CASSFEEGTEAFF.